These 5 T cell receptor beta chains were sequenced from one sample in a study of shared clonotypes between healthy human individuals. Using immunoSEQ multiplex PCR, the repertoire was profiled, and TCRdb retains in-frame clones only, with some absent. The sample lists roughly 1,100,000 clones; around 76% were seen once. Sequences were obtained from memory CD4+ T cells sorted from blood. Described subset: CD45RA-negative fraction. These TCRs come from a man between 18 and 35 years old in good health.

The CDR3 is CASSEGQSYEQYF. Here the CDR3 DNA reads TGTGCCAGCAGCGAGGGACAGTCTTACGAGCAGTACTTC. The chain joins TRBV9 to TRBJ2-7, with 7 positions matching TRBD1. CDR3 size: 13 residues. V was clipped by 3 bases and J by 4 bases; unmatched bases: 4. The germline V gene encodes CDR1 SGDLS and CDR2 YYNGEE.

Here the CDR3 DNA reads TGTGCCAGCAGCCACGCGGGGGGGCGAAACAATGAGCAGTTCTTC. Protein: CASSHAGGRNNEQFF. The rearrangement links TRBV6-6 to TRBJ2-1; 9 bases match TRBD2. Germline assignment: CDR1 MNHNY and CDR2 SVGAGI (reference sequence). This CDR3 is built from 15 residues. Germline trimming cut 6 bases from V and 5 bases from J; bases unmatched to any gene: 8.

The J gene is TRBJ2-5, the V gene TRBV5-6; D not resolved. This CDR3 is built from 14 residues. Looked up from germline, CDR1 is SGHDT and CDR2 is YYEEEE. The V gene lost 4 bases and the J gene lost 4 bases, with 14 bases spanning the gap. The CDR3 loop reads CASSLETRTETQYF. CDR3 coding DNA: TGTGCCAGCAGCCTAGAGACGAGGACAGAGACCCAGTACTTC.

A word on this clone: Mismatch with germline at one junction end may stem from a read error. CDR3 sequence: CASSPRGTGYNEQFF. The CDR3 DNA is TGTGCTAGCAGCCCCCGCGGGACAGGCTACAATGAGCAGTTCTTC. The rearrangement links TRBV7-7 to TRBJ2-1; 8 nucleotides line up with TRBD1. This CDR3 is 15 amino acids long. Germline assignment: CDR1 SSHAT and CDR2 FNYEAQ (reference sequence).

The gene calls are TRBV21-1 and TRBJ2-7; TRBD1, as called in the table, went unchecked against the DNA. TRBV21-1 is marked as a pseudogene. The CDR3 is 15 residues long. CDR3 amino acids: CASSQGAGDTYEQYF. CDR3 DNA sequence: TGTGCCAGCAGCCAAGGGGCAGGGGACACCTACGAGCAGTACTTC.